This TCR beta chain was found in a study of blood T cell repertoires in COVID-19. Study-wide context: Sample material is recorded as cDNA or gDNA derived from T cells, B-cell-depleted T cells, or PBMCs.

Repertoires were generated with immunoSEQ multiplex PCR, while TCRdb's copy carries only in-frame clones and drops some. The sample consists of about 170,000 clones, approximately 80% of them appearing once. CDR3 length: 14 residues. The V gene lost 3 bases and the J gene lost 1 base, with 9 bases spanning the gap. Germline V gives CDR1 LNHDA, CDR2 SQIVND (reference sequence). This clone showed up just once. This clonotype originated in a woman older than 75 with COVID-19, enrolled during active disease. The material sequenced was peripheral blood. V gene TRBV19 combines with J gene TRBJ1-1; D gene uncertain. Written as DNA, the CDR3 is TGTGCCAGTAGTATTGGGCAAACGAACACTGAAGCTTTCTTT. Protein: CASSIGQTNTEAFF.